This TCR beta chain was sequenced for a study of chemoradiotherapy in HPV16-positive cancers. Study-wide context: A couple of HPV16-positive patients' cells yielded candidate HPV-specific clones and common motifs.

Samples were taken several times over chemoradiotherapy. Clones were sequenced by immunoSEQ multiplex PCR, and TCRdb holds only the in-frame ones, with some missing. The repertoire holds about 14,000 clones, with about four fifths as singletons. This CDR3 spans 13 amino acids. Germline CDR1 and CDR2: SEHNR and FQNEAQ (reference sequence). The V end lost 5 bases, the J end lost 4 bases, and 12 bases lay between the germline ends. The sequence came from a human donor with HPV-associated anogenital cancer. The specimen was obtained from a patient who underwent chemoradiotherapy. This rearrangement joins TRBV7-9 to TRBJ2-7; a weak D match, TRBD2 (5 bases). Here the CDR3 reads CASSRDEGYEQYF. The CDR3 DNA is TGTGCCAGCAGCCGTGACGAGGGATACGAGCAGTACTTC.